Given below is one T cell receptor beta chain in context. As yet, its antigen is unknown. Per germline, CDR1 KGHSH and CDR2 LQKENI. J was trimmed by 1 base and V by 8 bases; bases with no gene match: 4. The CDR3 contains 14 residues. The record originates from a study of T cell responses to AZD1222 COVID-19 vaccine. Whole-study results and caveats: Among those given AZD1222, only 6 or 7 were seropositive at baseline.

TCRdb keeps only in-frame clones here, not all; method: immunoSEQ multiplex PCR. The profile covers 80,000 to 90,000 clones, with under 95% appearing a single time and around 5.2% taken by the ten largest. The specimen was peripheral blood, collected on day 0 of MenACWY control vaccination. The receptor was derived from an adult in good health. The V call is TRBV18, the J call TRBJ1-5; 8 nucleotides agree with TRBD1. The CDR3 region has the DNA TGTGCCAGCACCAGGACAGGGAGCAATCAGCCCCAGCATTTT. Protein sequence: CASTRTGSNQPQHF.